These T cell receptor beta chains were read from a single sample in a study of blood T cell repertoires in COVID-19. Assay: immunoSEQ multiplex PCR; the TCRdb copy retains only in-frame clones and omits some. This table has over 90,000 clones, 86% appearing once. Specimen: peripheral blood. The receptors derive from a woman between 55 and 75 years old in a cohort sampled during active or convalescent COVID-19. Both conserved end residues are part of each CDR3. The D gene is left open where the match is weak. Expanded clones are given a class, and other clones once, few, many or no size at all.

abundance,v_gene,j_gene,d_gene,CDR3aa,CDR3nt
.,TRBV11-3,TRBJ1-1,.,CASSPISGNTEAFF,TGTGCCAGCAGCCCAATTTCGGGGAACACTGAAGCTTTCTTT
few,TRBV6-1,TRBJ1-2,.,CASSERGGAERSYGYTF,TGTGCCAGCAGTGAGAGGGGGGGAGCCGAAAGAAGCTATGGCTACACCTTC
.,TRBV7-2,TRBJ2-1,TRBD2,CASSFGLAGGLNEQFF,TGTGCCAGCAGCTTCGGCCTAGCGGGGGGCCTCAATGAGCAGTTCTTC
.,TRBV7-8,TRBJ1-6,TRBD1,CASSFNRGEAPLHF,TGTGCCAGCAGCTTTAACAGGGGAGAAGCACCCCTCCACTTT
.,TRBV11-1,TRBJ2-3,TRBD1,CASSWDSFSDTQYF,TGTGCCAGCAGTTGGGACAGCTTTTCAGATACGCAGTATTTT
few,TRBV15,TRBJ1-2,TRBD1,CATSPGTEYGYTF,TGTGCCACCAGCCCCGGGACAGAATATGGCTACACCTTC
.,TRBV19,TRBJ1-1,.,CASAPRNTEAFF,TGTGCCAGTGCCCCCAGGAACACTGAAGCTTTCTTT
.,TRBV29-1,TRBJ2-1,TRBD2,CSFSRRLAGGYYNEQFF,TGCAGCTTCTCCCGGAGACTAGCGGGGGGTTACTACAATGAGCAGTTCTTC
.,TRBV3-1/TRBV3-2,TRBJ1-1,.,CASSQESGTEAFF,TGTGCCAGCAGCCAAGAGTCAGGGACTGAAGCTTTCTTT
.,TRBV6-5,TRBJ2-1,TRBD2,CASGGGSYNEQFF,TGTGCCAGCGGGGGGGGCTCCTACAATGAGCAGTTCTTC
.,TRBV28,TRBJ2-1,TRBD2,CASKGLAGYFNEQFF,TGTGCCAGCAAGGGACTAGCGGGTTACTTCAATGAGCAGTTCTTC
.,TRBV3-1/TRBV3-2,TRBJ2-3,TRBD2,CASSQDPLAGVGRTDTQYF,TGTGCCAGCAGCCAAGACCCCCTAGCGGGAGTTGGTCGCACAGATACGCAGTATTTT
.,TRBV30,TRBJ1-1,TRBD1,CAWSPGTANTEAFF,TGTGCCTGGAGTCCTGGGACAGCTAACACTGAAGCTTTCTTT
once,TRBV27,TRBJ1-1,.,CASSLGLPSTEAFF,TGTGCCAGCAGTTTGGGACTGCCCTCCACTGAAGCTTTCTTT
.,TRBV28,TRBJ1-2,TRBD1,CASRMGQGNPYGYTF,TGTGCCAGCAGGATGGGACAGGGGAATCCCTATGGCTACACCTTC
.,TRBV18,TRBJ1-2,TRBD1,CASSPRQGPFYGYTF,TGTGCCAGCTCACCCCGACAGGGCCCTTTCTATGGCTACACCTTC
.,TRBV5-5,TRBJ1-5,TRBD1,CASSWGQGTQPQHF,TGTGCCAGCAGCTGGGGACAGGGGACTCAGCCCCAGCATTTT
.,TRBV30,TRBJ2-2,TRBD2,CAWTAGGKTGELFF,TGTGCCTGGACGGCGGGGGGGAAAACCGGGGAGCTGTTTTTT
.,TRBV27,TRBJ2-5,TRBD2,CASSLRGLAGRGETQYF,TGTGCCAGCAGTTTAAGGGGACTAGCGGGGAGGGGGGAGACCCAGTACTTC
few,TRBV5-6,TRBJ1-2,.,CASSYEIPGHSVRLYGYTF,TGTGCCAGCAGCTATGAAATTCCGGGACACTCGGTCAGACTCTATGGCTACACCTTC
.,TRBV11-3,TRBJ2-1,TRBD2,CASSYVTSGKNNEQFF,TGTGCCAGCAGTTATGTGACTAGCGGGAAAAACAATGAGCAGTTCTTC
.,TRBV7-8,TRBJ2-5,TRBD2,CASSLSPQLAPSETQYF,TGTGCCAGCAGCTTATCCCCTCAACTAGCGCCCTCTGAGACCCAGTACTTC
.,TRBV7-8,TRBJ2-5,.,CASSLFTSQETQYF,TGTGCCAGCAGCTTATTCACTTCACAAGAGACCCAGTACTTC
.,TRBV30,TRBJ1-1,.,CAWTRDFNTEAFF,TGTGCCTGGACCCGCGACTTCAACACTGAAGCTTTCTTT
.,TRBV6-1,TRBJ2-7,.,CASSERQNWEQYF,TGTGCCAGCAGTGAGAGACAGAACTGGGAGCAGTACTTC
.,TRBV27,TRBJ2-7,TRBD1,CASSSGQGLPYYEQYF,TGTGCCAGCAGTTCGGGACAGGGACTACCCTACTACGAGCAGTACTTC
.,TRBV19,TRBJ2-7,.,CASSSGYEQYF,TGTGCCAGTAGTTCGGGGTACGAGCAGTACTTC
.,TRBV6-8,TRBJ2-5,TRBD2,CASSYTGLASLETQYF,TGTGCCAGCAGTTACACGGGACTAGCGTCCTTGGAGACCCAGTACTTC